The 15 T cell receptor beta chains presented below share a single source sample, sequenced in a study of blood T cells in healthy people across ages. With a J-beta primer mix and a sample-barcoded 5' primer, a second PCR ran about 7 to 12 cycles. TCRdb ran MiXCR on the 5' RACE reads and lists one entry per CDR3 protein. The sample includes 650,000 to 800,000 distinct CDR3 sequences, around 43% of them seen just once. Sequences were obtained from blood. Receptors originate from a man in his sixties in good health.

The rearrangement joins TRBV7-8 to TRBJ2-5; D gene unclear. The CDR3 contains 12 residues. Germline CDR1 is SGHVS and CDR2 is FQNEAQ. The V end was cut by 5 bases, the J end by 11 bases, with 15 bases between. DNA for the CDR3: TGTGCCAGCAGCCTCGGTCCGCGAAAGCAGTACTTC. Its protein product is CASSLGPRKQYF.

This clonotype has only a few counts. The rearrangement links TRBV6-1 to TRBJ1-6, with D unresolved. V was cut by 7 bases and J by 11 bases, with 18 bases left in between. The germline V gene has CDR1 MNHNS and CDR2 SASEGT. This CDR3 is 14 amino acids long. The CDR3 bases are TGTGCCAGCACCGGTGAGACGCTTCAGACACCCCTCCACTTT. Its translation: CASTGETLQTPLHF.

J is TRBJ1-4 and V is TRBV7-9; D possibly corresponds to TRBD1 (5 bases). Trimming took off 4 bases at V and 6 bases at J, with 12 bases between the two ends. The CDR3 consists of 14 residues. CDR1 SEHNR and CDR2 FQNEAQ come from the germline V gene (reference sequence). CDR3 in amino acids: CASSSGMGYEKLFF. The CDR3, as DNA: TGTGCCAGCAGCTCAGGGATGGGGTATGAAAAACTGTTTTTT.

This clonotype has at least ten counts. The chain couples TRBV6-1 to TRBJ1-5; 7 bases map to TRBD1. The junction had 5 bases not matched to a gene; V was cut back by 3 bases and J by 0 bases. Looked up from germline, CDR1 is MNHNS and CDR2 is SASEGT. This CDR3 comprises 16 residues. CDR3 protein: CASSDVRGNSNQPQHF. The CDR3 nucleotides are TGTGCCAGCAGTGACGTCAGGGGGAATAGCAATCAGCCCCAGCATTTT.

In regard to this clonotype: A much larger clone differs from this one at a single base, so this may be a read error. This rearrangement joins TRBV11-2 to TRBJ1-1; possibly TRBD1 for D (5 bases). This CDR3 spans 14 amino acids. Trimming pared 5 bases from V and 3 bases from J, leaving 13 bases between. Germline CDR1 is SGHAT and CDR2 is FQNNGV. The CDR3 reads CASSGGPWDTEAFF. CDR3 in DNA: TGTGCCAGCAGCGGGGGACCCTGGGACACTGAAGCTTTCTTT.

J is TRBJ2-7 and V is TRBV4-3; 9 bases are a match to TRBD1. V trimming: 0 bases; J trimming: 4 bases; junction bases outside the gene matches: 4. Germline V gene lookup returns CDR1 LGHNA and CDR2 YSLEER. The CDR3 is made up of 15 amino acids. The CDR3 nucleotides are TGCGCCAGCAGCCAAGATACGGGACAGGGATACGAGCAGTACTTC. This encodes CASSQDTGQGYEQYF.

The V gene is TRBV29-1, the J gene TRBJ1-1; D unclear. There are 12 residues in the CDR3. CDR1 and CDR2 (germline): SQVTM, ANQGSEA. Trimming shortened V by 7 bases and J by 3 bases, and 12 bases separated the two germline ends. The CDR3 region is CSARTVDTEAFF. DNA of the CDR3: TGCAGCGCCCGGACGGTTGACACTGAAGCTTTCTTT.

As concerns this clonotype: The junction differs from germline at one of its ends, possibly a read error. The chain uses TRBV5-1 and TRBJ2-3, with TRBD1 matching over 8 bases. There are 15 residues in the CDR3. Germline-derived CDR1 and CDR2 are SGHRS and YFSETQ. The CDR3 DNA reads as TGCGCCAGCAGCTCACGGACAGGGTCCGCAGATACGCTGTATTTT. This translates into CASSSRTGSADTLYF.

V and J are TRBV7-2 and TRBJ2-2; D ambiguous. Germline values: CDR1 SGHTA, CDR2 FQGNSA. The CDR3 consists of 12 residues. V gave up 5 bases and J gave up 13 bases, with 14 bases separating them. In DNA, the CDR3 is TGTGCCAGCAGCCCCCCCCGTTCGTGGCTGTTTTTT. It specifies CASSPPRSWLFF.

The chain joins TRBV5-6 to TRBJ2-3, with TRBD2 matching over 13 bases. The germline V gene encodes CDR1 SGHDT and CDR2 YYEEEE. Unmatched junction bases numbered 8, after V lost 4 bases and J lost 3 bases. The CDR3 extends over 17 amino acids. The CDR3 region has the DNA TGTGCCAGCAGCGGGCTGACTAGCGGGGGGCCTACAGATACGCAGTATTTT. Its protein is CASSGLTSGGPTDTQYF.

This rearrangement joins TRBV5-6 to TRBJ1-2; D gene ambiguous. Trimming removed 4 bases from V and 13 bases from J, with 17 bases in between. Per germline, CDR1 SGHDT and CDR2 YYEEEE. This CDR3 spans 12 amino acids. The CDR3 is CASSPRSLGITF. DNA of the CDR3: TGTGCCAGCAGCCCTCGAAGTCTGGGCATCACCTTC. The full variable domain, its missing parts supplied by reference TRBV5-6 and TRBJ1-2, is DAGVTQSPTHLIKTRGQQVTLRCSPKSGHDTVSWYQQALGQGPQFIFQYYEEEERQRGNFPDRFSGHQFPNYSSELNVNALLLGDSALYLCASSPRSLGITFGSGTRLTVV.

This clonotype has more than one count but fewer than ten. The chain joins TRBV27 to TRBJ1-6, with 8 bases fitting TRBD1. Looked up from germline, CDR1 is MNHEY and CDR2 is SMNVEV (reference sequence). Trimming at V came to 3 bases and at J to 8 bases, leaving 6 bases not matched to a gene. The CDR3 consists of 15 residues. The CDR3 reads CASSFGDRSYSPLHF. The CDR3 bases are TGTGCCAGCAGTTTTGGGGACAGGTCCTATTCACCCCTCCACTTT.

The chain joins TRBV7-2 to TRBJ2-2; maybe TRBD1 (6 bases). V gave up 3 bases and J gave up 0 bases, with 8 bases separating them. The germline CDR1 and CDR2 sequences are SGHTA and FQGNSA. The CDR3 contains 15 residues. CDR3 DNA sequence: TGTGCCAGCAGCTTCGGGACAACGAACACCGGGGAGCTGTTTTTT. Its protein product is CASSFGTTNTGELFF.

This clonotype was found a few times. The genes are TRBV25-1 and TRBJ2-1; D gene ambiguous. The CDR3 has 13 amino acids. V lost 2 bases and J 5 bases, leaving 7 bases between the germline ends. CDR1 is MGHDK, CDR2 SYGVNS, per germline. The CDR3 here is CASSEGPNNEQFF. The CDR3, as DNA: TGTGCCAGCAGTGAAGGCCCTAACAATGAGCAGTTCTTC.

The chain carries TRBV6-4 and TRBJ2-1, with 10 positions matching TRBD1. Per germline, CDR1 MRHNA and CDR2 SNTAGT. Unmatched junction bases numbered 8, after V lost 5 bases and J lost 7 bases. This CDR3 has 15 residues. For the CDR3, the DNA is TGTGCCAGCAGTACTGACGGGACAGGGGTGAATGAGCAGTTCTTC. It codes for CASSTDGTGVNEQFF.